Listed below are T cell receptor beta chains from one sample, sequenced in a study of chemoradiotherapy in HPV16-positive cancers. The data were produced by immunoSEQ multiplex PCR, yet TCRdb's version contains in-frame clones alone and is incomplete. The sample comprises 25,000 to 30,000 clones, roughly 93% of which are singletons, and approximately 19% rests with the top ten. The sample in question was blood, obtained from a patient who underwent chemoradiotherapy. The receptors were gathered from a human donor with HPV-associated anogenital cancer. CDR3s include the opening cysteine and the closing phenylalanine or tryptophan. A D gene is named only where the DNA matches it firmly. A row's size may be missing; if present it is once, few, many or a size class.

TRBJ1-1 NA NA TRBV15 TGTGCCACCAGCCCAAAGTCCTGGATACCCCCCCACACTGAAGCTTTCTTT CATSPKSWIPPHTEAFF
TRBJ1-5 NA NA TRBV11-3 TGTGCCAGCAGTTCGACCGTTCGGGAACAGCCCCAGCATTTT CASSSTVREQPQHF
TRBJ2-7 NA NA TRBV7-6 TGTGCCAGCAGCTTAGAACGGGTAACCTACGAGCAGTACTTC CASSLERVTYEQYF
TRBJ1-2 NA NA TRBV4-2 TGTGCCAGCAGCCAAGACCCCAGGTCTAACTATGGCTACACCTTC CASSQDPRSNYGYTF
TRBJ2-7 TRBD1 NA TRBV5-1 TGCGCCAGCGGGTGGACAGGCCGCGAGCAGTACTTC CASGWTGREQYF
TRBJ2-5 TRBD2 NA TRBV29-1 TGCAGCGTTCGAATCAAGCGGGGGAAAGAGACCCAGTACTTC CSVRIKRGKETQYF
TRBJ1-5 TRBD1 NA TRBV6-1 TGTGCCAGCAGCCCCAGGGGGCCGAGTCAGCCCCAGCATTTT CASSPRGPSQPQHF
TRBJ2-1 TRBD1 NA TRBV5-4 TGTGCCAGCACCCCGGGACAGGGGACCTCTTACAATGAGCAGTTCTTC CASTPGQGTSYNEQFF
TRBJ2-5 TRBD1 NA TRBV7-9 TGTGCCAGCAGTCAAAGTCTGTATGGGACAGGGAACGATGGGGAGACCCAGTACTTC CASSQSLYGTGNDGETQYF
TRBJ1-1 NA few TRBV4-2 TGTGCCAGCAGCCAGGATCCGGGGCCCATGAACACTGAAGCTTTCTTT CASSQDPGPMNTEAFF